The 11 T cell receptor beta chains below were found in one sample sequenced in a study of shared clonotypes between healthy human individuals. Measured with immunoSEQ multiplex PCR; TCRdb has only the in-frame clones, and not every one. The sample has about 2.4 million clones, approximately 94% seen once. The sequencing sample was made of naive CD4+ T cells sorted from blood. Subset denoted: CD45RA+ positively selected. Receptors originate from a man aged 18 to 30 in good health.

V gene TRBV5-4 combines with J gene TRBJ1-1; D not resolved. Per the germline V gene, CDR1 is SGHNT and CDR2 is YYREEE (reference sequence). V lost 4 bases to trimming and J lost 0 bases, with 16 bases between them. The CDR3 loop spans 16 amino acids. CDR3 in DNA: TGTGCCAGCAGCCGAAATGTGGCCCCAGTGAACACTGAAGCTTTCTTT. The encoded protein is CASSRNVAPVNTEAFF. The full variable domain, its missing parts supplied by reference TRBV5-4 and TRBJ1-1, is ETGVTQSPTHLIKTRGQQVTLRCSSQSGHNTVSWYQQALGQGPQFIFQYYREEENGRGNFPPRFSGLQFPNYSSELNVNALELDDSALYLCASSRNVAPVNTEAFFGQGTRLTVV.

In regard to this clone: The same CDR3 can be traced to other DNA sequences in this sample. J is TRBJ2-1 and V is TRBV5-1; the D gene is possibly TRBD1 (6 bases). Germline CDR1 is SGHRS and CDR2 is YFSETQ. This CDR3 comprises 14 residues. Trimming took off 0 bases at V and 6 bases at J, with 10 bases between the two ends. This chain's CDR3 is CASSLALGANEQFF. CDR3 in DNA: TGCGCCAGCAGCTTGGCCCTGGGGGCCAATGAGCAGTTCTTC.

The V and J genes are TRBV28 and TRBJ2-2; TRBD2 agrees at 11 bases. V lost 8 bases, J lost 6 bases, and 8 bases stayed unmatched. Looked up from germline, CDR1 is MDHEN and CDR2 is SYDVKM. The CDR3 has 15 amino acids. The chain's CDR3 is CASGATGLAAGELFF. As DNA, the CDR3 is TGTGCCAGCGGGGCGACGGGACTAGCGGCCGGGGAGCTGTTTTTT.

A single count supports this clone. The chain employs TRBV5-1 and TRBJ2-7; tentatively, D is TRBD2 (5 bases). Germline CDR1 SGHRS, CDR2 YFSETQ. The CDR3 spans 15 residues. The germline V and J ends were trimmed by 0 bases and 2 bases, with 12 bases remaining between them. The CDR3 DNA reads as TGCGCCAGCAGCTTGGTTTTCTCGGGGACCTACGAGCAGTACTTC. Amino acid sequence: CASSLVFSGTYEQYF.

This chain uses TRBV6-5 with TRBJ2-3; D not certain. V dropped 0 bases and J dropped 4 bases, with 8 bases sitting between them. The CDR3 has 14 residues. Germline V gene lookup returns CDR1 MNHEY and CDR2 SVGAGI. The CDR3 nucleotides read TGTGCCAGCAGTTACTCGGTCTGGGCAGATACGCAGTATTTT. The encoded protein is CASSYSVWADTQYF.

This chain connects TRBV25-1 to TRBJ1-2; D is possibly TRBD1 (5 bases). This CDR3 is 15 amino acids long. Germline V gene lookup returns CDR1 MGHDK and CDR2 SYGVNS. The germline V and J ends were trimmed by 5 bases and 0 bases, with 13 bases remaining between them. As DNA, the CDR3 is TGTGCCAGCAGTTACTCCGGGACCACTAACTATGGCTACACCTTC. Its translation is CASSYSGTTNYGYTF.

The V and J genes are TRBV5-4 and TRBJ2-4, with TRBD2 as a possible D gene (6 bases). Germline assignment: CDR1 SGHNT and CDR2 YYREEE (reference sequence). This CDR3 contains 15 residues. The V end was cut by 6 bases, the J end by 3 bases, with 16 bases between. The CDR3 DNA reads as TGTGCCAGCAATCTTAGCGGCATTATCAAAAACATTCAGTACTTC. Its translation: CASNLSGIIKNIQYF.

This clone was picked up one time. This chain connects TRBV27 to TRBJ1-6; D ambiguous. This CDR3 has 15 residues. Germline V CDR1 and CDR2: MNHEY, SMNVEV (reference sequence). The ends were cut back, 6 bases at V and 4 bases at J, with 13 bases in the middle. The CDR3 loop is CASRLHPPYNSPLHF. The CDR3 DNA reads as TGTGCCAGCAGACTCCACCCCCCATATAATTCACCCCTCCACTTT.

The chain recombines TRBV10-3 with TRBJ2-3, with no clear D. V was cut by 2 bases and J by 5 bases, with 11 bases left in between. This CDR3 is built from 14 residues. The germline V gene encodes CDR1 ENHRY and CDR2 SYGVKD. CDR3 sequence reads: CAISEDTKKDTQYF. Here the CDR3 DNA reads TGTGCCATCAGTGAGGACACAAAAAAAGATACGCAGTATTTT.

This chain links TRBV28 with TRBJ2-7; TRBD1 matches 9 bases. Trimming cost V 5 bases and J 6 bases; bases outside gene matches: 26. The CDR3 spans 20 residues. Germline assignment: CDR1 MDHEN and CDR2 SYDVKM. CDR3 nucleotide sequence: TGTGCCAGCAGTATTTCCCCGTCGGGACAGGGTAGAAAACGAGGTAGCGAGCAGTACTTC. It yields the protein CASSISPSGQGRKRGSEQYF.

Concerning this clone itself: Within the sample, other DNA sequences also encode this same CDR3. This chain joins TRBV5-1 and TRBJ2-7; TRBD2 matches at 10 bases. CDR3 length equals 16 residues. V trimming: 0 bases; J trimming: 3 bases; junction bases outside the gene matches: 6. Germline values: CDR1 SGHRS, CDR2 YFSETQ. The CDR3 DNA follows: TGCGCCAGCAGCTTGGCCCCAGCGGGGGGGTTCTACGAGCAGTACTTC. It yields the protein CASSLAPAGGFYEQYF.